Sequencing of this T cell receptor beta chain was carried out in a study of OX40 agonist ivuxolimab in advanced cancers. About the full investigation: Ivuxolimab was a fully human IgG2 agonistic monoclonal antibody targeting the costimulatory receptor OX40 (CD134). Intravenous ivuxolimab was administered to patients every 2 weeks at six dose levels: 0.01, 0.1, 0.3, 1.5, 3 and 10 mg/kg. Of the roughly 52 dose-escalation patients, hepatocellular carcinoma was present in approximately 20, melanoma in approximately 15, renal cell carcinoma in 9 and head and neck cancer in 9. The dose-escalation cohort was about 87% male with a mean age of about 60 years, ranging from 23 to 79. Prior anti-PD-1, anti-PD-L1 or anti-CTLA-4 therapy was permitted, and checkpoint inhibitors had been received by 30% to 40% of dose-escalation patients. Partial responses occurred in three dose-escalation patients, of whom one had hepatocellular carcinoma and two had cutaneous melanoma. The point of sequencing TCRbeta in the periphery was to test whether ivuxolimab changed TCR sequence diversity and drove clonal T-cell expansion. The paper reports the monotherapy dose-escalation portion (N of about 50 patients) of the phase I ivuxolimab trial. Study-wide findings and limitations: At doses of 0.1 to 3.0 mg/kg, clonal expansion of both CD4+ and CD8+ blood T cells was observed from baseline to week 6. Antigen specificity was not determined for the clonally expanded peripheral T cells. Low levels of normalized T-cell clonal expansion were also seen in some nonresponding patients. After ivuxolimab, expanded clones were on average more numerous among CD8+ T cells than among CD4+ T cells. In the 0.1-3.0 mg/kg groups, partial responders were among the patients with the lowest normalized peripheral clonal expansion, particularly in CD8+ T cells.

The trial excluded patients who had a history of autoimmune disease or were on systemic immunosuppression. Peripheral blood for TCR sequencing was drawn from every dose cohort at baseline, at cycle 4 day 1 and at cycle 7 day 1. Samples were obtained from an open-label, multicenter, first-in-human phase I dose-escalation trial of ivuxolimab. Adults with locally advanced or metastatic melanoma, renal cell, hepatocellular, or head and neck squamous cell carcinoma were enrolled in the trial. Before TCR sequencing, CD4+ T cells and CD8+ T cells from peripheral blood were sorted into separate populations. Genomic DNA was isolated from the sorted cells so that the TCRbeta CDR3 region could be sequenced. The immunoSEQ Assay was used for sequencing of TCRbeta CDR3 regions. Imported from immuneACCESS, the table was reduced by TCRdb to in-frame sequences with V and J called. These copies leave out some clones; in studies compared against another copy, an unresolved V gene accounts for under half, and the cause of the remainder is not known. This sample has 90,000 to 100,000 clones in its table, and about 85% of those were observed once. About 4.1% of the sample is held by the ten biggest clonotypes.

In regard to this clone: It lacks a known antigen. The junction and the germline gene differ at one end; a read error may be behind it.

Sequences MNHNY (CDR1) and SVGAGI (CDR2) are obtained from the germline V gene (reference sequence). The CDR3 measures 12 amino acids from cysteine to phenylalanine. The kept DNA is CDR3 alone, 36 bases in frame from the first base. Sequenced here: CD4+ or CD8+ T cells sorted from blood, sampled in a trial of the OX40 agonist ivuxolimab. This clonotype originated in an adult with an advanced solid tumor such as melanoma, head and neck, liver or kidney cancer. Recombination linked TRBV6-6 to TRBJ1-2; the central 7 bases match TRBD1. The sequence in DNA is TGCTTGATAGGGGGCTCCAACTATGGCCACACCTTC. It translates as CLIGGSNYGHTF.